The 15 T cell receptor beta chains presented below share a single source sample, sequenced in a study of blood T cell repertoires in COVID-19. Profiling relied on immunoSEQ multiplex PCR, and the TCRdb table lists in-frame clones only, not all of them. The table shows 100,000 to 150,000 clones, with around 85% occurring only once. What was sequenced was peripheral blood. These receptors were collected from a woman of 80 years or more with COVID-19, enrolled during active disease.

This clone was seen a few times. The chain links TRBV2 to TRBJ2-4; D may be TRBD2 (5 bases). The CDR3 contains 17 residues. Trimming stripped 0 bases from V and 0 bases from J, with 12 bases between. Germline V CDR1 and CDR2: SNHLY, FYNNEI. The DNA of the CDR3 is TGTGCCAGCAGTGAAGCAGGACTGGTCTTAGCCAAAAACATTCAGTACTTC. It yields the protein CASSEAGLVLAKNIQYF.

The chain carries TRBV4-2 and TRBJ2-3; 7 bases match TRBD2. The CDR3 is 17 residues long. V was clipped by 6 bases and J by 0 bases; unmatched bases: 12. Germline assignment: CDR1 LGHNA and CDR2 YNFKEQ. CDR3 in amino acids: CASSRSSGAASTDTQYF. The CDR3, as DNA: TGTGCCAGCAGTAGGAGCAGCGGGGCCGCTAGCACAGATACGCAGTATTTT.

This chain uses TRBV4-1 with TRBJ1-5; TRBD1 matches 8 bases. Looked up from germline, CDR1 is MGHRA and CDR2 is YSYEKL. CDR3 length equals 15 residues. V shed 0 bases and J 2 bases; nucleotides not matched to a gene: 0. CDR3 nucleotide sequence: TGCGCCAGCAGCCAAGAGACAGGGGGCAATCAGCCCCAGCATTTT. Protein product: CASSQETGGNQPQHF.

J is TRBJ2-2 and V is TRBV6-5; 7 nucleotides match TRBD1. The CDR3 spans 15 residues. Losses at the gene ends were 4 bases for V and 1 base for J; bases not matched to a gene: 3. Germline CDR1 MNHEY, CDR2 SVGAGI. The DNA of the CDR3 is TGTGCCAGCAGTTGGAGACAGGGGAACACCGGGGAGCTGTTTTTT. This codes for CASSWRQGNTGELFF.

This chain uses TRBV5-1 with TRBJ2-3; D is perhaps TRBD2 (6 bases). Trimming took off 3 bases at V and 4 bases at J, with 9 bases between the two ends. Germline V lookup: CDR1 SGHRS, CDR2 YFSETQ. This CDR3 has 13 residues. This chain's CDR3 is CASSSGLPDTQYF. DNA of the CDR3: TGCGCCAGCAGCTCGGGACTTCCAGATACGCAGTATTTT.

The rearrangement links TRBV28 to TRBJ2-7, with 8 bases matching TRBD2. Germline assignment: CDR1 MDHEN and CDR2 SYDVKM. Trimming took 2 bases from V and 3 from J; bases not matched to a gene: 6. The CDR3 is 15 residues long. CDR3 sequence reads: CASSLPIAGSYEQYF. CDR3 nucleotide sequence: TGTGCCAGCAGTTTACCGATAGCGGGAAGCTACGAGCAGTACTTC.

This clone was recorded once. The genes are TRBV7-9 and TRBJ1-1, with TRBD1 as a possible D gene (5 bases). Per germline, CDR1 SEHNR and CDR2 FQNEAQ (reference sequence). The length of the CDR3 is 14 residues. Trimming stripped 4 bases from V and 1 base from J, with 10 bases between. The CDR3 region is CASSSDIKNTEAFF. The CDR3 DNA sequence: TGTGCCAGCAGCTCGGACATCAAGAACACTGAAGCTTTCTTT.

This sequence joins TRBV6-6 and TRBJ1-3; tentatively, D is TRBD1 (5 bases). V dropped 6 bases and J dropped 0 bases, with 12 bases sitting between them. The germline V gene has CDR1 MNHNY and CDR2 SVGAGI (reference sequence). The CDR3 is made up of 15 amino acids. CDR3 residues: CASRQGSFSGNTIYF. The CDR3 nucleotides are TGTGCCAGCAGGCAGGGTTCCTTCTCTGGAAACACCATATATTTT.

The V gene is TRBV5-6, the J gene TRBJ2-1; the match to TRBD2 covers 9 bases. Trimming took 2 bases from V and 7 from J; bases not matched to a gene: 10. Germline V gene data show CDR1 as SGHDT and CDR2 as YYEEEE. The length of the CDR3 is 16 residues. CDR3 DNA: TGTGCCAGCAGCTTCGCCCCTAGCGGGATGTCAAATGAGCAGTTCTTC. As protein: CASSFAPSGMSNEQFF.

In nucleotides, the CDR3 is TGTGCCACCAGTGATTTACCCGGGTATAGGCAGCCCCAGCATTTT. This codes for CATSDLPGYRQPQHF. The V and J genes are TRBV24-1 and TRBJ1-5; no clear D gene. The germline V gene has CDR1 KGHDR and CDR2 SFDVKD. The V end was cut by 1 base, the J end by 7 bases, with 13 bases between. The CDR3 covers 15 residues.

The V and J genes are TRBV28 and TRBJ1-2, with TRBD1 matching over 9 bases. V shed 7 bases and J 8 bases; nucleotides not matched to a gene: 11. CDR1 is MDHEN and CDR2 is SYDVKM in the germline V gene. The CDR3 is made up of 14 amino acids. This CDR3 is CASILGGQGKGYTF. CDR3 sequence (DNA): TGTGCCAGCATCCTTGGGGGACAGGGCAAGGGCTACACCTTC.

The V call is TRBV6-2 or TRBV6-3, the J call TRBJ2-7, with 8 bases that match TRBD1. CDR3 length: 16 residues. The V and J ends lost 4 bases and 0 bases, in that order; junction bases with no gene match: 8. The germline CDR1 and CDR2 sequences are MNHEY and SVGEGT. The DNA of the CDR3 is TGTGCCAGCAGTTGGTCGGGACAGGATTCCTCCTACGAGCAGTACTTC. Amino acid sequence: CASSWSGQDSSYEQYF.

The J gene is TRBJ1-2, the V gene TRBV12-3 or TRBV12-4; 7 bases are shared with TRBD1. The CDR3 extends over 11 amino acids. Unmatched junction bases numbered 5, after V lost 6 bases and J lost 10 bases. CDR3 sequence reads: CASSPGQLYTF. CDR3 in DNA: TGTGCCAGCAGCCCGGGACAGCTCTACACCTTC.

The chain has TRBV7-2 and TRBJ2-3; possible D gene TRBD2, 6 bases. The CDR3 spans 15 residues. Germline values: CDR1 SGHTA, CDR2 FQGNSA. V shed 6 bases and J shed 0 bases, with 13 bases lying between them. The CDR3 DNA reads TGTGCCAGCAGTCAATCGCGGGGAAGCACAGATACGCAGTATTTT. Translating gives CASSQSRGSTDTQYF.

This clone was counted once. The chain links TRBV4-2 to TRBJ2-2; D unresolved. This CDR3 has 13 amino acids. V lost 5 bases to trimming and J lost 0 bases, with 4 bases between them. Germline CDR1 and CDR2: LGHNA and YNFKEQ. The CDR3 bases are TGTGCCAGCAGCTCCTCGAACACCGGGGAGCTGTTTTTT. It codes for CASSSSNTGELFF.